This TCR beta chain was identified in a study of blood T cell repertoires in COVID-19. This clone was detected a few times. The sample carries other DNA sequences with the same CDR3. TCRdb keeps only in-frame clones here, not all; method: immunoSEQ multiplex PCR. Here the sample spans 200,000 to 300,000 clones, around 84% being singletons. This clonotype was sampled from a woman in her seventies with active or convalescent COVID-19. Sequencing was performed on peripheral blood.

The CDR3 nucleotides are TGCGCCAGCAGCTTGGGTGGCAGGGACTATGGCTACACCTTC. As protein: CASSLGGRDYGYTF. This rearrangement joins TRBV5-1 to TRBJ1-2, with TRBD1 as a possible D gene (5 bases). The CDR3 is 14 residues long. Germline CDR1 and CDR2: SGHRS and YFSETQ. Trimming took off 0 bases at V and 3 bases at J, with 9 bases between the two ends.